This entry lists 23 T cell receptor beta chains sequenced from one sample in a study of blood T cell repertoires in COVID-19. This table comes from immunoSEQ multiplex PCR, and its TCRdb copy is limited to in-frame clones, with some not included. The sample gives some 140,000 clones, about 76% of which show up once; 13% is in the top ten. The sequenced sample was peripheral blood. The source of these receptors is a man at least 80 years old with acute or convalescent COVID-19.

This clone was detected only once. The chain employs TRBV2 and TRBJ1-1; perhaps TRBD1 as D (6 bases). CDR1 and CDR2 (germline): SNHLY, FYNNEI. The ends were cut back, 6 bases at V and 4 bases at J, with 12 bases in the middle. The CDR3 length is 13 residues. This CDR3 reads CASRAPRGTEAFF. CDR3 DNA: TGTGCCAGCAGGGCCCCCAGGGGCACTGAAGCTTTCTTT.

V gene TRBV20-1 combines with J gene TRBJ2-7; D is possibly TRBD1 (5 bases). CDR3 length: 12 amino acids. The V gene's germline CDR1 is DFQATT and CDR2 SNEGSKA (reference sequence). The germline V and J ends were trimmed by 3 bases and 6 bases, with 12 bases remaining between them. CDR3 loop: CSASKGVREQYF. For the CDR3, the DNA is TGCAGTGCTAGTAAAGGGGTGCGCGAGCAGTACTTC.

This chain joins TRBV28 and TRBJ1-2, with TRBD1 matching over 7 bases. The CDR3 is 13 residues long. V lost 6 bases and J lost 8; bases outside the gene matches: 9. The germline gives CDR1 MDHEN, CDR2 SYDVKM. CDR3 residues: CASRQGQRLGYTF. DNA for the CDR3: TGTGCCAGCAGACAGGGACAGCGGCTAGGCTACACCTTC.

This chain connects TRBV5-1 to TRBJ2-7, with TRBD2 matching 7 bases. The CDR3 covers 16 residues. Germline assignment: CDR1 SGHRS and CDR2 YFSETQ. V shed 0 bases and J 0 bases; nucleotides not matched to a gene: 6. The CDR3 DNA sequence: TGCGCCAGCAGCTTGGTTGGGCGGGGGAGCTCCTACGAGCAGTACTTC. It codes for CASSLVGRGSSYEQYF.

The chain joins TRBV28 to TRBJ1-4; D gene unclear. Germline V gene data show CDR1 as MDHEN and CDR2 as SYDVKM. The CDR3 consists of 13 residues. Deletions cut 4 bases from V and 4 bases from J, with 7 bases between. CDR3 sequence reads: CASSSRNNEKLFF. The CDR3 nucleotides are TGTGCCAGCAGTTCGCGGAATAATGAAAAACTGTTTTTT.

V usage is TRBV18 and J usage is TRBJ2-1; 7 bases align to TRBD2. J gave up 7 bases and V 6 bases, and 6 bases lay outside the gene matches. Per the germline V gene, CDR1 is KGHSH and CDR2 is LQKENI. This CDR3 region has 13 residues. Here the CDR3 DNA reads TGTGCCAGCTCCTCGGGGGGTGAGAATGAGCAGTTCTTC. Residues: CASSSGGENEQFF. Combining the CDR3 with reference TRBV18 and TRBJ2-1 gives the whole variable domain NAGVMQNPRHLVRRRGQEARLRCSPMKGHSHVYWYRQLPEEGLKFMVYLQKENIIDESGMPKERFSAEFPKEGPSILRIQQVVRGDSAAYFCASSSGGENEQFFGPGTRLTVL.

The chain recombines TRBV7-3 with TRBJ1-1; 8 positions agree with TRBD1. Germline V CDR1 and CDR2: SGHTA, FQGTGA. This CDR3 is built from 13 residues. Losses at the gene ends were 4 bases for V and 5 bases for J; bases not matched to a gene: 3. The CDR3 sequence is CASSSDRGTEAFF. The CDR3 DNA reads TGTGCCAGCAGCTCCGACAGGGGAACTGAAGCTTTCTTT.

The genes are TRBV27 and TRBJ1-1; no clear D gene. Germline V gene sequence: CDR1 MNHEY, CDR2 SMNVEV (reference sequence). The CDR3 sequence is 13 residues long. Trimming removed 0 bases at V and 8 bases at J, with 10 bases between. The CDR3 DNA reads TGTGCCAGCAGTTTATCGTGGCAGGCCGAAGCTTTCTTT. It encodes CASSLSWQAEAFF.

This rearrangement joins TRBV5-1 to TRBJ2-4, with 10 bases matching TRBD2. V lost 4 bases and J lost 3; bases outside the gene matches: 4. The V gene's germline CDR1 is SGHRS and CDR2 YFSETQ. The CDR3 length is 15 residues. The CDR3: CASSPGTSDKNIQYF. The CDR3, as DNA: TGCGCCAGCAGCCCCGGGACTAGCGACAAAAACATTCAGTACTTC.

The chain links TRBV11-3 to TRBJ2-2; tentatively, D is TRBD1 (6 bases). This CDR3 region has 15 residues. Germline CDR1 SGHNT, CDR2 YENEEA. Trimming stripped 4 bases from V and 2 bases from J, with 11 bases between. The CDR3 region has the DNA TGTGCCAGCAGCTCCGGGACAATAAACACCGGGGAGCTGTTTTTT. This sequence encodes CASSSGTINTGELFF.

V and J are TRBV6-6 and TRBJ2-1, with D tentatively TRBD2 (5 bases). The V and J ends lost 5 bases and 5 bases respectively, with 7 bases between them. The CDR3 runs to 12 residues. Germline V gene data show CDR1 as MNHNY and CDR2 as SVGAGI (reference sequence). The CDR3 DNA follows: TGTGCCAGCAGTGCCGGGAACAATGAGCAGTTCTTC. It specifies CASSAGNNEQFF.

The V call is TRBV4-1, the J call TRBJ2-7, with no clear D. The germline V gene has CDR1 MGHRA and CDR2 YSYEKL. The CDR3 spans 15 residues. The V and J ends lost 3 bases and 0 bases respectively, with 12 bases between them. CDR3 DNA sequence: TGCGCCAGCAGCCATGAAGCACACAGCTCCTACGAGCAGTACTTC. This gives the protein CASSHEAHSSYEQYF.

The gene calls are TRBV27 and TRBJ1-5; TRBD1 matches 7 bases. Germline CDR1 is MNHEY and CDR2 is SMNVEV (reference sequence). The CDR3 loop spans 13 amino acids. The J segment lost 8 bases and the V segment lost 4 bases, leaving 5 bases of the junction unmatched. The CDR3 loop is CASSSNRGEPQHF. Written as DNA, the CDR3 is TGTGCCAGCAGTTCGAACAGGGGAGAGCCCCAGCATTTT.

This chain uses TRBV3-1 (or the pseudogene TRBV3-2) with TRBJ1-1; D ambiguous. Germline V gene lookup returns CDR1 LGHDT and CDR2 YNNKEL (reference sequence). The length of the CDR3 is 12 residues. V shed 1 base and J shed 7 bases, with 7 bases lying between them. CDR3 sequence reads: CASSQGWLEAFF. CDR3 nucleotides: TGTGCCAGCAGCCAAGGGTGGCTTGAAGCTTTCTTT.

The chain joins TRBV5-1 to TRBJ2-5; TRBD1 matches at 9 bases. CDR3 length equals 15 residues. The J segment lost 2 bases and the V segment lost 4 bases, leaving 6 bases of the junction unmatched. Germline V gene sequence: CDR1 SGHRS, CDR2 YFSETQ. CDR3 in DNA: TGCGCCAGCAGCCGGGGGGACAGGGTTCAAGAGACCCAGTACTTC. This codes for CASSRGDRVQETQYF.

The genes are TRBV2 and TRBJ2-7, with 9 bases matching TRBD1. CDR1 and CDR2 (germline): SNHLY, FYNNEI. The CDR3 is 15 amino acids. The ends lost 3 bases at V and 7 bases at J; junction bases unmatched: 10. The CDR3 nucleotides read TGTGCCAGCAGTGAGGGTATACAGGGGGCAGGTGAGCAGTACTTC. It translates to CASSEGIQGAGEQYF. Using reference TRBV2 and TRBJ2-7 for the parts outside the CDR3, the full variable domain is EPEVTQTPSHQVTQMGQEVILRCVPISNHLYFYWYRQILGQKVEFLVSFYNNEISEKSEIFDDQFSVERPDGSNFTLKIRSTKLEDSAMYFCASSEGIQGAGEQYFGPGTRLTVT.

The chain employs TRBV9 and TRBJ2-7; 7 bases map to TRBD1. The V gene's germline CDR1 is SGDLS and CDR2 YYNGEE. This CDR3 is 13 amino acids long. The V segment lost 4 bases and the J segment 6 bases; nucleotides outside the gene matches: 7. In nucleotides, the CDR3 is TGTGCCAGCAGCCAAACAGGGGCCGGCGAGCAGTACTTC. Residues: CASSQTGAGEQYF. Variable domain in full (rest from reference TRBV9 and TRBJ2-7): DSGVTQTPKHLITATGQRVTLRCSPRSGDLSVYWYQQSLDQGLQFLIQYYNGEERAKGNILERFSAQQFPDLHSELNLSSLELGDSALYFCASSQTGAGEQYFGPGTRLTVT.

This chain uses TRBV7-2 with TRBJ2-1, with TRBD1 identical over 7 bases. This CDR3 comprises 16 residues. Germline-derived CDR1 and CDR2 are SGHTA and FQGNSA. The J segment lost 1 base and the V segment lost 3 bases, leaving 6 bases of the junction unmatched. The CDR3 sequence is CASSFRTGLSYNEQFF. The CDR3 coding sequence is TGTGCCAGCAGCTTCAGGACAGGCCTTTCCTACAATGAGCAGTTCTTC.

The rearrangement links TRBV5-1 to TRBJ1-1; no reliable D call. Deletions cut 2 bases from V and 3 bases from J, with 14 bases between. CDR3 length: 15 amino acids. Germline V gene sequence: CDR1 SGHRS, CDR2 YFSETQ. The CDR3 bases are TGCGCCAGCAGCTTAATAAGGGTCGGGGACACTGAAGCTTTCTTT. Translation: CASSLIRVGDTEAFF.

V usage is TRBV5-1 and J usage is TRBJ2-7, with 9 bases identical to TRBD1. J lost 1 base, V lost 4 bases, and 3 bases had no gene match. CDR1 is SGHRS, CDR2 YFSETQ, per germline. This CDR3 is built from 14 residues. The CDR3: CASSPQGASYEQYF. CDR3 nucleotide sequence: TGCGCCAGCAGCCCACAGGGGGCATCCTACGAGCAGTACTTC.

The rearrangement uses TRBV20-1 and TRBJ1-5; 7 nucleotides align to TRBD1. The CDR3 length is 17 residues. Unmatched junction bases numbered 11, after V lost 3 bases and J lost 0 bases. The germline gives CDR1 DFQATT, CDR2 SNEGSKA (reference sequence). Here the CDR3 DNA reads TGCAGTGCTAGTCGAGGGACAGCAATTTATAGCAATCAGCCCCAGCATTTT. Its translation: CSASRGTAIYSNQPQHF.

This clone was seen a handful of times. Here the CDR3 reads CASMGQENQPQHF. The DNA for the CDR3 is TGTGCCAGCATGGGACAGGAAAATCAGCCCCAGCATTTT. The chain links TRBV6-5 to TRBJ1-5; 8 bases are a match to TRBD1. CDR3 size: 13 residues. In germline, CDR1 is MNHEY, CDR2 SVGAGI. After removal of 7 bases from V and 4 bases from J, the junction contained 3 bases not matched to a gene.

This rearrangement joins TRBV6-5 to TRBJ1-1; D is undetermined. There are 15 residues in the CDR3. Germline V lookup: CDR1 MNHEY, CDR2 SVGAGI. V was cut by 4 bases and J by 6 bases, with 18 bases left in between. This chain's CDR3 is CASSSWATMRAEAFF. The CDR3 nucleotides read TGTGCCAGCAGTTCCTGGGCAACCATGCGAGCTGAAGCTTTCTTT.